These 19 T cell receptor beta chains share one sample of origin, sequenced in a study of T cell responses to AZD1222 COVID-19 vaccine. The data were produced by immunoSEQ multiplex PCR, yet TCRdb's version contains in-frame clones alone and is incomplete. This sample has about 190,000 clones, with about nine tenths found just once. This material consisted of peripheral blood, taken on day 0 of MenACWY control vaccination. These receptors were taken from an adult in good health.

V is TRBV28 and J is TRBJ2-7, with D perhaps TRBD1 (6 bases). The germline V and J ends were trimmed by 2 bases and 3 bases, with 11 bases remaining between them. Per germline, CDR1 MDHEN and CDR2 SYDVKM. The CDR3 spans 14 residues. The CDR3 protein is CASSLGTLFYEQYF. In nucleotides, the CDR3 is TGTGCCAGCAGTTTAGGGACACTATTCTACGAGCAGTACTTC.

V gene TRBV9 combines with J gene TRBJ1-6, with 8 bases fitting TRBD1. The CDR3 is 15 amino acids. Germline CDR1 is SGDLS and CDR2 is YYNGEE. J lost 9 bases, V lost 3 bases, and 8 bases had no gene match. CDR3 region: CASSEGTGAVSPLHF. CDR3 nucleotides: TGTGCCAGCAGCGAGGGGACAGGCGCGGTTTCACCCCTCCACTTT.

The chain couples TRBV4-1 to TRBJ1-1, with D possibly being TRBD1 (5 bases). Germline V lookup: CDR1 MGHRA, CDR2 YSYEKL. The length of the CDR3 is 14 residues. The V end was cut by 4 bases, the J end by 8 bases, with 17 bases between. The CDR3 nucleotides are TGCGCCAGCAGCCCGTCGGAGAGGACATACGAAGCTTTCTTT. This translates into CASSPSERTYEAFF.

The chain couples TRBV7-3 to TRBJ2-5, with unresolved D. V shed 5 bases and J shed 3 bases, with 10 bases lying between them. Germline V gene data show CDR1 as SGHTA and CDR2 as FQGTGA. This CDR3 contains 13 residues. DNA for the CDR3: TGTGCCAGCAGCACCTACATGGAAGAGACCCAGTACTTC. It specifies CASSTYMEETQYF.

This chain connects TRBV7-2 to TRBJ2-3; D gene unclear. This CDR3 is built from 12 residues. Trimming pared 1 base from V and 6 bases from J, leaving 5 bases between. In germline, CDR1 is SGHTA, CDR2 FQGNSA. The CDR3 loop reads CASSLEWDTQYF. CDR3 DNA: TGTGCCAGCAGCTTAGAGTGGGATACGCAGTATTTT.

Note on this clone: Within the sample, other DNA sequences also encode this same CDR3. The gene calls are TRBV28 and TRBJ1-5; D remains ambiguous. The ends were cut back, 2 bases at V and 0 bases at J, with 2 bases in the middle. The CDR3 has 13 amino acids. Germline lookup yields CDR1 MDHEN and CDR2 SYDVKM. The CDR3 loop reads CASSLGSNQPQHF. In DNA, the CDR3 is TGTGCCAGCAGTTTAGGTAGCAATCAGCCCCAGCATTTT.

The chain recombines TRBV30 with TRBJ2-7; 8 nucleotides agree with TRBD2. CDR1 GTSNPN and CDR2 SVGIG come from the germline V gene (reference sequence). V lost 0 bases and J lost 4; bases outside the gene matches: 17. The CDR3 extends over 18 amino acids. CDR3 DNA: TGTGCCTGGAGTGTGCTGGGCCGCAGGCCTAGCGGGTCGTACGAGCAGTACTTC. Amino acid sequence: CAWSVLGRRPSGSYEQYF.

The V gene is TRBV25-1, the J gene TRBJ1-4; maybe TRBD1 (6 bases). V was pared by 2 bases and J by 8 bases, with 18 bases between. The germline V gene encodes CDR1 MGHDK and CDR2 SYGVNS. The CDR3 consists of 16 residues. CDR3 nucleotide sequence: TGTGCCAGCAGTGAAGGTCCCTTTAACGACAGGGAAAAACTGTTTTTT. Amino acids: CASSEGPFNDREKLFF.

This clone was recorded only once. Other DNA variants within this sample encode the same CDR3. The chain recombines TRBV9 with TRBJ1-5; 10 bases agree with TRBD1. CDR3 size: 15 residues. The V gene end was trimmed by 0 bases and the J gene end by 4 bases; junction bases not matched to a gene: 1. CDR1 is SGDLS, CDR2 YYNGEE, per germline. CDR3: CASSVGTGGNQPQHF. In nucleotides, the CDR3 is TGTGCCAGCAGCGTAGGGACAGGGGGAAATCAGCCCCAGCATTTT.

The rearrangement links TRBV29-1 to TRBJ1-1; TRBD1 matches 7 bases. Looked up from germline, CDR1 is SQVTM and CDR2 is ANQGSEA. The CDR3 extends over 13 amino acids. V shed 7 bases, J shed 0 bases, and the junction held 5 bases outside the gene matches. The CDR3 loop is CSDRQGLNTEAFF. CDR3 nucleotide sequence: TGCAGCGATCGACAGGGCCTGAACACTGAAGCTTTCTTT.

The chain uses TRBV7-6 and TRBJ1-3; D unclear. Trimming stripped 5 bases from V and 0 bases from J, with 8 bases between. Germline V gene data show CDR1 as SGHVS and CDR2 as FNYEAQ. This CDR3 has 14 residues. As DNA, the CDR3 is TGTGCCAGCAGCCCAGAGGTCTCTGGAAACACCATATATTTT. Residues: CASSPEVSGNTIYF.

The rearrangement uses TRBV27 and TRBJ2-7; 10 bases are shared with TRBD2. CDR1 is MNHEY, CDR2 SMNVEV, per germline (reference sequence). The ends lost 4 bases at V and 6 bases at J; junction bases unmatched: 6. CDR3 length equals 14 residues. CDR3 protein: CASSYSGGPSEQYF. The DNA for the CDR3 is TGTGCCAGCAGTTATAGCGGGGGGCCCTCCGAGCAGTACTTC.

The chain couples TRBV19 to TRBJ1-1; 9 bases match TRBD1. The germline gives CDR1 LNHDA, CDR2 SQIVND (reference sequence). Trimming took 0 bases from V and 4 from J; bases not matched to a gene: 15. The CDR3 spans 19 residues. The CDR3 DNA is TGTGCCAGTAGTATAGATCGGTCCGGGACAGGGTTTCTTAGCACTGAAGCTTTCTTT. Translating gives CASSIDRSGTGFLSTEAFF. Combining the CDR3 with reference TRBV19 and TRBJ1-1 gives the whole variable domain DGGITQSPKYLFRKEGQNVTLSCEQNLNHDAMYWYRQDPGQGLRLIYYSQIVNDFQKGDIAEGYSVSREKKESFPLTVTSAQKNPTAFYLCASSIDRSGTGFLSTEAFFGQGTRLTVV.

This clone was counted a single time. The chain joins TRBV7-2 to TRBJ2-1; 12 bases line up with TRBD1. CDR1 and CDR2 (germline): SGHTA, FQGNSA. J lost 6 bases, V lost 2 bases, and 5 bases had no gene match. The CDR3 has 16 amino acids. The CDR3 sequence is CASSLSGTGGSNEQFF. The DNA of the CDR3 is TGTGCCAGCAGCTTATCCGGGACAGGGGGCTCCAATGAGCAGTTCTTC. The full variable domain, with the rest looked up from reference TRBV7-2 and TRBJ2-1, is GAGVSQSPSNKVTEKGKDVELRCDPISGHTALYWYRQSLGQGLEFLIYFQGNSAPDKSGLPSDRFSAERTGGSVSTLTIQRTQQEDSAVYLCASSLSGTGGSNEQFFGPGTRLTVL.

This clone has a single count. The CDR3: CASSITATNEKLFF. CDR3 in DNA: TGTGCCAGTAGTATAACGGCAACTAATGAAAAACTGTTTTTT. The V and J genes are TRBV19 and TRBJ1-4; no clear D. The CDR3 runs 14 residues. V lost 2 bases to trimming and J lost 0 bases, with 4 bases between them. CDR1 LNHDA and CDR2 SQIVND come from the germline V gene (reference sequence).

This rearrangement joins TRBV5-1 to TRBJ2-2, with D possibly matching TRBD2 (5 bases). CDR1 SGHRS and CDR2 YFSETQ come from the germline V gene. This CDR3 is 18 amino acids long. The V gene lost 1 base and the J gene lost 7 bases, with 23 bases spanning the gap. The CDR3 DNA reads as TGCGCCAGCAGCTTGACCGGAGGACTGAGGCGAGAGATCGGGGAGCTGTTTTTT. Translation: CASSLTGGLRREIGELFF. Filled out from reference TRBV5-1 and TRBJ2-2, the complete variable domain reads KAGVTQTPRYLIKTRGQQVTLSCSPISGHRSVSWYQQTPGQGLQFLFEYFSETQRNKGNFPGRFSGRQFSNSRSEMNVSTLELGDSALYLCASSLTGGLRREIGELFFGEGSRLTVL.

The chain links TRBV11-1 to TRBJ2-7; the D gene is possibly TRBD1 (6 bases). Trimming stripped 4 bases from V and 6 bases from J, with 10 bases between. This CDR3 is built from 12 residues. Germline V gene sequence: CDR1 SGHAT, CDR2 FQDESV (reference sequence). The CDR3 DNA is TGTGCCAGCAGCTATACAGGGACCGAGCAGTACTTC. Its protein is CASSYTGTEQYF.

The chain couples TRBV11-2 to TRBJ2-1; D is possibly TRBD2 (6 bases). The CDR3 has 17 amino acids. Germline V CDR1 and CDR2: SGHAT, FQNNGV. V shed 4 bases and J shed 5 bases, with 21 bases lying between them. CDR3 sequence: CASSSSPRASANNEQFF. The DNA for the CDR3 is TGTGCCAGCAGCTCTTCCCCTCGGGCTAGCGCAAACAATGAGCAGTTCTTC. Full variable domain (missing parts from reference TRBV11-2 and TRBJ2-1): EAGVAQSPRYKIIEKRQSVAFWCNPISGHATLYWYQQILGQGPKLLIQFQNNGVVDDSQLPKDRFSAERLKGVDSTLKIQPAKLEDSAVYLCASSSSPRASANNEQFFGPGTRLTVL.

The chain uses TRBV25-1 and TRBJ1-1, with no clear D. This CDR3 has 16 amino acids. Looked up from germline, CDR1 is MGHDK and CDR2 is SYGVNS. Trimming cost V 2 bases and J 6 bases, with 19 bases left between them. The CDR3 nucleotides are TGTGCCAGCAGTGAAATTGGTAAGGGAGAGAGGGCTGAAGCTTTCTTT. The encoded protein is CASSEIGKGERAEAFF.